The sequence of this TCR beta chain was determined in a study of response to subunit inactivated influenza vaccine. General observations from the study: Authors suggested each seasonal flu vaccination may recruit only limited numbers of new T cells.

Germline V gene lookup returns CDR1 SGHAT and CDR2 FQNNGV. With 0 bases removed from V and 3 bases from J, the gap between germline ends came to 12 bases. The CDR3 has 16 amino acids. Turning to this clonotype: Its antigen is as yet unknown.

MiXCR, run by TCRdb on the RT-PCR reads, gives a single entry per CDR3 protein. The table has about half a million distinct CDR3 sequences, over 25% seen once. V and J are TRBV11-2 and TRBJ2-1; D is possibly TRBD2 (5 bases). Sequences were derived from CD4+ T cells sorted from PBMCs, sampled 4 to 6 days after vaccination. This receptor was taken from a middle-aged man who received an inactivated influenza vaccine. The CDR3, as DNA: TGTGCCAGCAGCTTAGAGCGACTAAGAAGCTACAATGAGCAGTTCTTC. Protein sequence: CASSLERLRSYNEQFF. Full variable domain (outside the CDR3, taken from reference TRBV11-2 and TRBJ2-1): EAGVAQSPRYKIIEKRQSVAFWCNPISGHATLYWYQQILGQGPKLLIQFQNNGVVDDSQLPKDRFSAERLKGVDSTLKIQPAKLEDSAVYLCASSLERLRSYNEQFFGPGTRLTVL.